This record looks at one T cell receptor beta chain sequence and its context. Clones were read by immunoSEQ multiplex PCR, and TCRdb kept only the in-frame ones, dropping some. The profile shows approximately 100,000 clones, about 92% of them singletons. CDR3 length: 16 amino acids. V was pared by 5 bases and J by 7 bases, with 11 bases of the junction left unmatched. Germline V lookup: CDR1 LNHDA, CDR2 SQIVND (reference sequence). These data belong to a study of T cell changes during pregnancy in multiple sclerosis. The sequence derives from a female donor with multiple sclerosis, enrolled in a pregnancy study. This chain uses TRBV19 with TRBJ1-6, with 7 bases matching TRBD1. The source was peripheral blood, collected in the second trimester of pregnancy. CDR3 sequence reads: CASSASGTALNSPLHF. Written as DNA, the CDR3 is TGTGCCAGTAGTGCCTCCGGGACAGCTCTGAATTCACCCCTCCACTTT.